This entry concerns a single T cell receptor (beta chain). The CDR3 runs 15 residues. Germline V lookup: CDR1 LGHDT, CDR2 YNNKEL (reference sequence). J was trimmed by 4 bases and V by 1 base; bases with no gene match: 4. This specimen comes from a study of blood T cell repertoires in COVID-19. Overall study: The United States, Italy and Spain supplied acute and convalescent COVID-19 samples.

TCRdb's copy holds only in-frame clones and misses some; the assay was immunoSEQ multiplex PCR. The sample has hundreds of thousands of clones, roughly 88% seen once. Participants came from around 25 US areas, aged roughly 18 to 95 years. Grouping used clinical history reported by participants in a survey and questionnaire. Two negative PCRs, clearance, or symptom resolution had been documented for recovered Cohort 3 donors. Sequenced material: PBMCs or T cells enriched from blood (not recorded which). The chain carries TRBV3-1 (or the pseudogene TRBV3-2) and TRBJ1-5; 7 positions match TRBD1. The sequence derives from a woman aged 50 to 60 who had recovered from COVID-19. The CDR3 DNA follows: TGTGCCAGCAGCCAAGGTCAGGGGGGTAATCAGCCCCAGCATTTT. Amino acid sequence: CASSQGQGGNQPQHF.